The present TCR beta chain was sequenced within a study of cytomegalovirus exposure and HLA in healthy donors. The study's findings and limits: In most subjects, TCR beta sequences reportedly gave accurate predictions of HLA-A and HLA-B alleles. Rates of TCR association differed by HLA locus in a later analysis, with DRB1 highest and HLA-C lowest. Most TCRs appeared rarely, but some public TCRs recurred in many donors.

As concerns this clone: The antigen remains unidentified.

Germline loops: CDR1 LNHDA, CDR2 SQIVND (reference sequence). V trimming: 6 bases; J trimming: 6 bases; junction bases outside the gene matches: 9. This CDR3 is 14 amino acids long. Vbeta (60) and Jbeta (13) primers were used in the PCR. Original handling: Some 80 million unique TCR beta chains, 10 million to 14 million shared, were counted in a later analysis. TCRdb's copy holds only in-frame clones and misses some; the assay was immunoSEQ multiplex PCR. V, J and clone size reflect that table, while D and trimming were determined from the DNA. The profile shows 55,000 to 80,000 clones, roughly 71% of them singletons.

This chain connects TRBV19 to TRBJ2-5; 8 bases are a match to TRBD2. Sequencing input: PBMCs. This clonotype originated in a man in his sixties or seventies in good health and CMV-seronegative. This CDR3 is CASSPRGVQKTQYF. The CDR3 nucleotides read TGTGCCAGTAGCCCGCGGGGGGTTCAAAAGACCCAGTACTTC.